This is a list of T cell receptor beta chains from one sample in a study of shared clonotypes between healthy human individuals. TCRdb's copy holds only in-frame clones and misses some; the assay was immunoSEQ multiplex PCR. This repertoire shows a few hundred thousand clones, approximately 97% found once; its top ten account for around 0.058%. Sequenced sample: naive CD4+ T cells sorted from blood. Receptor source: a woman in her 30s in good health. Both conserved end residues are part of each CDR3.

j_call	v_call	cdr3_aa
TRBJ1-5	TRBV6-5	CASSYSGGADQPQHF
TRBJ2-5	TRBV9	CASSATGTKKETQYF
TRBJ2-7	TRBV11-2	CASSLGTSGRGEQYF
TRBJ2-3	TRBV2	CASSDGVPLADTQYF
TRBJ2-2	TRBV30	CAWTAKGTWTGELFF
TRBJ1-2	TRBV4-1	CASSPYHREINYGYTF
TRBJ2-7	TRBV7-3	CASSLGGSRPYEQYF
TRBJ2-5	TRBV11-2	CASRRDQGQLVFGETQYF
TRBJ1-4	TRBV5-5	CASSLAPTGTGNEKLFF
TRBJ1-5	TRBV5-1	CASSLGENQPQHF
TRBJ2-2	TRBV30	CAWTNRREATRRTGELFF
TRBJ2-2	TRBV7-9	CASSFDRAGTGELFF
TRBJ2-7	TRBV27	CASRGTVYYEQYF
TRBJ2-1	TRBV11-1	CASSATWGYEQFF
TRBJ2-7	TRBV7-9	CASSPRGTYEQYF
TRBJ2-3	TRBV11-2	CASSLWSSPDTQYF
TRBJ1-5	TRBV5-8	CASSLYGDQPQHF
TRBJ2-7	TRBV5-1	CASSLGGQVWSSYEQYF
TRBJ1-5	TRBV4-1	CASSPLGQGDQPQHF
TRBJ2-5	TRBV5-4	CASSSQGYQETQYF
TRBJ2-1	TRBV29-1	CSARSFLLSYNEQFF
TRBJ1-1	TRBV2	CASSEMRGRGMNTEAFF
TRBJ2-7	TRBV7-2	CASSLGASGYYEQYF
TRBJ2-7	TRBV5-1	CASSFQQGPYEQYF
TRBJ1-5	TRBV5-1	CASSQTGEAGQPQHF
TRBJ2-7	TRBV27	CASSFGVGEQYF
TRBJ1-1	TRBV5-1	CASSTDRGRVEAFF
TRBJ1-2	TRBV6-5	CASSYSILEPGYGYTF
TRBJ2-7	TRBV7-2	CASSSGTGRFYEQYF
TRBJ1-1	TRBV7-9	CASSVQLGTEAFF
TRBJ2-7	TRBV20-1	CSAHQNPGQRF
TRBJ2-7	TRBV27	CASSPWPGYEQYF
TRBJ2-7	TRBV28	CASRFFTGAQYF
TRBJ1-1	TRBV29-1	CSVLRPANTEAFF
TRBJ2-5	TRBV11-3	CASSPSGETQYF
TRBJ2-1	TRBV29-1	CSVAAQDEQFF
TRBJ2-1	TRBV30	CAWMTAGNYNEQFF
TRBJ2-3	TRBV5-4	CASSFRLAGGSTDTQYF
TRBJ1-2	TRBV28	CASSLFTGWPINYGYTF
TRBJ2-1	TRBV5-4	CASSPTGAASSYNEQFF
TRBJ2-2	TRBV27	CASSRGRRGGSGELFF
TRBJ2-7	TRBV7-2	CASSTTSEQYF
TRBJ2-3	TRBV27	CASKRVGAASTDTQYF
TRBJ2-7	TRBV13	CASSLEGYEQYF
TRBJ2-3	TRBV7-9	CASSFSDGRTDTQYF
TRBJ1-1	TRBV18	CASSANTEAFF
TRBJ2-2	TRBV27	CASSNPGQGISWRAGELFF